The T cell receptor (beta chain) under discussion was sequenced for a study of cytomegalovirus exposure and HLA in healthy donors. The CDR3 has 15 residues. Germline V gene data show CDR1 as SNHLY and CDR2 as FYNNEI. V lost 4 bases to trimming and J lost 7 bases; unmatched junction nucleotides: 8. Primers: 60 Vbeta forward and 13 Jbeta reverse. The table came from immunoSEQ multiplex PCR; TCRdb's copy has only in-frame clones and leaves some out. This sample's clone table lists tens of thousands of clones. The chain joins TRBV2 to TRBJ1-5, with 9 bases identical to TRBD1. The source of this sequence is a middle-aged man in good health and CMV-seronegative. The sequencing sample was made of PBMCs. CDR3 amino acids: CASSAEDRGKQPQHF. As DNA, the CDR3 is TGTGCCAGCAGTGCGGAGGACAGGGGTAAACAGCCCCAGCATTTT.